The entry that follows covers one T cell receptor beta chain sequence. This CDR3 is 15 amino acids long. Germline-derived CDR1 and CDR2 are SNHLY and FYNNEI. V shed 3 bases and J shed 4 bases, with 10 bases lying between them. Random hexamers were used to reverse transcribe the RNA input (roughly 0.5 to 1 ug). With immunoSEQ multiplex PCR, TCR beta CDR3 was amplified across 54 Vbeta and 13 Jbeta. TCRdb fed the immunoSEQ multiplex PCR reads into MiXCR, producing one record per CDR3 protein. The sample consists of 75,000 to 80,000 distinct CDR3 sequences, around 94% of them appearing once. The sample originates from a study of CD8 T cells in Susac syndrome.

The TCR was taken from a human donor with Susac syndrome. Sequenced: CD8+ T cells from PBMCs. The chain is built from TRBV2 and TRBJ2-6; D is unresolved. The CDR3 nucleotides are TGTGCCAGCAGTGAGAGTACTGCCGGGGCCAACGTCCTGACTTTC. Its protein product is CASSESTAGANVLTF.